The 30 T cell receptor beta chains presented below share a single source sample, sequenced in a study of graft-versus-host responses after intestinal transplantation. TCRdb keeps only in-frame clones here, not all; method: immunoSEQ multiplex PCR. Among 43,000 or so clones listed, approximately 94% were seen once. The specimen was PBMCs, collected about 350 days after intestinal transplant. These receptors originate from a human patient who received an intestinal transplant, so some T cells may come from the graft donor.

This clone was observed a single time. Its ends do not fully match the called genes, so a read error is possible. The chain is built from TRBV6-5 and TRBJ1-2; a weak D match, TRBD1 (6 bases). The CDR3 totals 15 residues. Germline CDR1 is MNHEY and CDR2 is SVGAGI. The DNA for the CDR3 is TGTGCCAACAGTTCCAGCCCGGGGACACTCTATGGCTACACCTTC. Its protein product is CANSSSPGTLYGYTF.

This chain joins TRBV4-1 and TRBJ2-5, with 15 bases identical to TRBD2. The CDR3 contains 18 residues. Germline CDR1 and CDR2: MGHRA and YSYEKL. V shed 0 bases and J 2 bases; nucleotides not matched to a gene: 4. This chain's CDR3 is CASSQEGLAGGIQETQYF. For the CDR3, the DNA is TGCGCCAGCAGCCAAGAAGGACTAGCGGGGGGGATTCAAGAGACCCAGTACTTC.

The rearrangement joins TRBV2 to TRBJ2-7, with 11 bases identical to TRBD2. In germline, CDR1 is SNHLY, CDR2 FYNNEI. This CDR3 is built from 15 residues. V was pared by 7 bases and J by 3 bases, with 8 bases of the junction left unmatched. The CDR3 sequence is CASKSTSGVVYEQYF. CDR3 nucleotide sequence: TGTGCCAGCAAATCGACTAGCGGGGTTGTCTACGAGCAGTACTTC.

This CDR3 is CASSIRDITEAFF. DNA of the CDR3: TGTGCCAGTAGTATCCGGGACATCACTGAAGCTTTCTTT. This chain links TRBV19 with TRBJ1-1; a weak D match, TRBD1 (6 bases). CDR1 is LNHDA, CDR2 SQIVND, per germline (reference sequence). The length of the CDR3 is 13 residues. V dropped 3 bases and J dropped 4 bases, with 9 bases sitting between them.

The chain employs TRBV9 and TRBJ2-1, with D perhaps TRBD2 (5 bases). CDR1 is SGDLS, CDR2 YYNGEE, per germline. Trimming removed 0 bases from V and 9 bases from J, with 7 bases in between. CDR3 length: 12 residues. The CDR3 reads CASSVERLEQFF. CDR3 sequence (DNA): TGTGCCAGCAGCGTAGAGCGGCTTGAGCAGTTCTTC. Drawing the rest from reference TRBV9 and TRBJ2-1, the complete variable domain is DSGVTQTPKHLITATGQRVTLRCSPRSGDLSVYWYQQSLDQGLQFLIQYYNGEERAKGNILERFSAQQFPDLHSELNLSSLELGDSALYFCASSVERLEQFFGPGTRLTVL.

V is TRBV5-4 and J is TRBJ1-1; D gene uncertain. The CDR3 runs to 14 residues. The germline V gene has CDR1 SGHNT and CDR2 YYREEE (reference sequence). V was trimmed by 1 base and J by 1 base, leaving 8 bases between them. This chain's CDR3 is CASSLISANTEAFF. CDR3 coding DNA: TGTGCCAGCAGCTTGATTTCAGCGAACACTGAAGCTTTCTTT.

This clone showed up just a few times. The rearrangement joins TRBV11-2 to TRBJ2-3; 8 bases match TRBD2. The CDR3 covers 16 residues. V lost 2 bases to trimming and J lost 1 base; unmatched junction nucleotides: 5. The germline V gene encodes CDR1 SGHAT and CDR2 FQNNGV. The CDR3, as DNA: TGTGCCAGCAGCTTATACGGGGGGGAGGGCACAGATACGCAGTATTTT. Translated: CASSLYGGEGTDTQYF.

This chain links TRBV2 with TRBJ2-7; 12 bases fit TRBD1. Losses at the gene ends were 5 bases for V and 0 bases for J; bases not matched to a gene: 5. Looked up from germline, CDR1 is SNHLY and CDR2 is FYNNEI. This CDR3 region has 16 residues. This chain's CDR3 is CASSYSGQGASYEQYF. The DNA of the CDR3 is TGTGCCAGCAGTTACTCGGGACAGGGGGCCTCCTACGAGCAGTACTTC.

This chain connects TRBV2 to TRBJ1-4; D is possibly TRBD1 (5 bases). Trimming removed 7 bases from V and 11 bases from J, with 14 bases in between. CDR1 and CDR2 from the germline V gene are SNHLY and FYNNEI. The CDR3 is 12 amino acids. CDR3 region: CASMRTRYKLFF. CDR3 sequence (DNA): TGTGCCAGCATGAGGACACGGTATAAACTGTTTTTT. Drawing the rest from reference TRBV2 and TRBJ1-4, the complete variable domain is EPEVTQTPSHQVTQMGQEVILRCVPISNHLYFYWYRQILGQKVEFLVSFYNNEISEKSEIFDDQFSVERPDGSNFTLKIRSTKLEDSAMYFCASMRTRYKLFFGSGTQLSVL.

The V call is TRBV19, the J call TRBJ2-1, with TRBD2 matching 9 bases. There are 16 residues in the CDR3. The junction had 12 bases not matched to a gene; V was cut back by 6 bases and J by 6 bases. Per germline, CDR1 LNHDA and CDR2 SQIVND (reference sequence). CDR3 amino acids: CASSRSSGITGNEQFF. The CDR3 DNA reads TGTGCCAGTAGCCGTTCTAGCGGGATAACGGGCAATGAGCAGTTCTTC. Complete variable domain (other parts from reference TRBV19 and TRBJ2-1): DGGITQSPKYLFRKEGQNVTLSCEQNLNHDAMYWYRQDPGQGLRLIYYSQIVNDFQKGDIAEGYSVSREKKESFPLTVTSAQKNPTAFYLCASSRSSGITGNEQFFGPGTRLTVL.

The rearrangement joins TRBV30 to TRBJ2-3, with D possibly TRBD1 on 6 matching bases. The CDR3 totals 14 residues. Germline CDR1 GTSNPN, CDR2 SVGIG (reference sequence). V dropped 5 bases and J dropped 2 bases, with 14 bases sitting between them. CDR3 loop: CAWYRQALTDTQYF. The CDR3 DNA reads as TGTGCCTGGTATCGACAGGCCCTCACAGATACGCAGTATTTT.

The J gene is TRBJ2-3, the V gene TRBV19; D is uncertain. The CDR3 length is 18 residues. Germline assignment: CDR1 LNHDA and CDR2 SQIVND (reference sequence). Deletions cut 4 bases from V and 3 bases from J, with 23 bases between. The CDR3 DNA sequence: TGTGCCAGTAGTAGAAGCCACTTGGGCCGGTGGGTGACAGATACGCAGTATTTT. The encoded protein is CASSRSHLGRWVTDTQYF.

The chain recombines TRBV6-5 with TRBJ1-1; D gene ambiguous. The CDR3 consists of 13 residues. Trimming stripped 2 bases from V and 4 bases from J, with 8 bases between. Germline values: CDR1 MNHEY, CDR2 SVGAGI. The CDR3 is CASSYTDLTEAFF. CDR3 DNA: TGTGCCAGCAGTTACACAGATCTCACTGAAGCTTTCTTT.

The chain employs TRBV11-2 and TRBJ2-5; 12 nucleotides align to TRBD2. Looked up from germline, CDR1 is SGHAT and CDR2 is FQNNGV. V lost 5 bases and J lost 5; bases outside the gene matches: 6. The CDR3 covers 15 residues. The CDR3 loop is CASSSGTSGLETQYF. The CDR3 DNA is TGTGCCAGCAGCAGTGGGACTAGCGGGTTGGAGACCCAGTACTTC. The full variable domain, completed using reference TRBV11-2 and TRBJ2-5, is EAGVAQSPRYKIIEKRQSVAFWCNPISGHATLYWYQQILGQGPKLLIQFQNNGVVDDSQLPKDRFSAERLKGVDSTLKIQPAKLEDSAVYLCASSSGTSGLETQYFGPGTRLLVL.

J is TRBJ1-5 and V is TRBV6-5, with D hard to call. The CDR3 sequence is 14 residues long. Germline CDR1 MNHEY, CDR2 SVGAGI. The ends were cut back, 5 bases at V and 6 bases at J, with 14 bases in the middle. Here the CDR3 reads CASSRQGPVQPQHF. As DNA, the CDR3 is TGTGCCAGCAGTCGACAAGGGCCTGTTCAGCCCCAGCATTTT.

The chain couples TRBV7-9 to TRBJ2-3; the D gene is possibly TRBD2 (6 bases). The CDR3 totals 15 residues. Germline CDR1 is SEHNR and CDR2 is FQNEAQ (reference sequence). Trimming left V 5 bases short and J 0 bases short, with 12 bases between. CDR3 sequence: CASSLSGSSTDTQYF. The CDR3 DNA reads as TGTGCCAGCAGCCTTAGCGGATCTAGCACAGATACGCAGTATTTT. The whole variable domain, remainder taken from reference TRBV7-9 and TRBJ2-3, is DTGVSQNPRHKITKRGQNVTFRCDPISEHNRLYWYRQTLGQGPEFLTYFQNEAQLEKSRLLSDRFSAERPKGSFSTLEIQRTEQGDSAMYLCASSLSGSSTDTQYFGPGTRLTVL.

The V gene is TRBV11-2, the J gene TRBJ1-2, with a possible D match to TRBD1 (6 bases). Germline V gives CDR1 SGHAT, CDR2 FQNNGV. This CDR3 comprises 15 residues. Trimming removed 5 bases at V and 4 bases at J, with 17 bases between. The CDR3 sequence is CASSDPRGSSYGYTF. In nucleotides, the CDR3 is TGTGCCAGCAGCGACCCGAGGGGGAGTTCCTATGGCTACACCTTC.

The chain is built from TRBV11-2 and TRBJ2-7; D remains unclear. Germline V gives CDR1 SGHAT, CDR2 FQNNGV. There are 14 residues in the CDR3. With 0 bases removed from V and 3 bases from J, the gap between germline ends came to 9 bases. The CDR3 bases are TGTGCCAGCAGCTTAGATCTAACGTACTACGAGCAGTACTTC. Translated: CASSLDLTYYEQYF. Complete variable domain (other parts from reference TRBV11-2 and TRBJ2-7): EAGVAQSPRYKIIEKRQSVAFWCNPISGHATLYWYQQILGQGPKLLIQFQNNGVVDDSQLPKDRFSAERLKGVDSTLKIQPAKLEDSAVYLCASSLDLTYYEQYFGPGTRLTVT.

This sequence joins TRBV7-6 and TRBJ2-7; D possibly uses TRBD1 or TRBD2 (5 bases each). Trimming removed 5 bases at V and 1 base at J, with 15 bases between. The CDR3 length is 15 residues. The germline V gene encodes CDR1 SGHVS and CDR2 FNYEAQ. The CDR3 here is CASSPGTYRSYEQYF. CDR3 nucleotide sequence: TGTGCCAGCAGCCCAGGGACCTACAGGTCCTACGAGCAGTACTTC.

The count of this clone is one. V usage is TRBV7-9 and J usage is TRBJ1-3, with D perhaps TRBD1 (5 bases). V was shortened by 3 bases and J by 0 bases, with 9 bases between the two germline ends. Germline lookup yields CDR1 SEHNR and CDR2 FQNEAQ (reference sequence). This CDR3 region has 15 residues. For the CDR3, the DNA is TGTGCCAGCAGCTTCCGGGGGATCTCTGGAAACACCATATATTTT. Protein product: CASSFRGISGNTIYF.

The rearrangement joins TRBV5-1 to TRBJ2-3, with 9 bases aligning to TRBD1. The V gene end was trimmed by 0 bases and the J gene end by 6 bases; junction bases not matched to a gene: 8. The germline gives CDR1 SGHRS, CDR2 YFSETQ. The CDR3 has 16 amino acids. The CDR3 DNA follows: TGCGCCAGCAGCTTGGAGCCCGGGACAGGGCAGGATACGCAGTATTTT. This sequence encodes CASSLEPGTGQDTQYF. Supplemented by reference TRBV5-1 and TRBJ2-3, the full variable domain reads KAGVTQTPRYLIKTRGQQVTLSCSPISGHRSVSWYQQTPGQGLQFLFEYFSETQRNKGNFPGRFSGRQFSNSRSEMNVSTLELGDSALYLCASSLEPGTGQDTQYFGPGTRLTVL.

The genes are TRBV27 and TRBJ1-6, with a possible D match to TRBD1 (5 bases). Germline values: CDR1 MNHEY, CDR2 SMNVEV (reference sequence). This CDR3 region has 13 residues. V was shortened by 5 bases and J by 7 bases, with 9 bases between the two germline ends. CDR3 nucleotides: TGTGCCAGCAGTCCACAGGAGAATTCACCCCTCCACTTT. As protein: CASSPQENSPLHF.

The V and J genes are TRBV10-3 and TRBJ1-2; 9 bases are a match to TRBD1. V lost 3 bases, J lost 8 bases, and 10 bases stayed unmatched. Per the germline V gene, CDR1 is ENHRY and CDR2 is SYGVKD. The CDR3 covers 15 residues. The CDR3 sequence is CAISDGTGRLGGYTF. The CDR3 DNA sequence: TGTGCCATCAGTGACGGGACAGGGCGATTGGGCGGCTACACCTTC.

The V and J genes are TRBV4-1 and TRBJ1-1; D uncertain. The CDR3 has 15 amino acids. CDR1 and CDR2 from the germline V gene are MGHRA and YSYEKL. Trimming pared 0 bases from V and 4 bases from J, leaving 12 bases between. In DNA, the CDR3 is TGCGCCAGCAGCCAAGAGGGCAGCTCCGGCACTGAAGCTTTCTTT. The encoded protein is CASSQEGSSGTEAFF.

The gene calls are TRBV10-2 and TRBJ2-5; 10 bases line up with TRBD1. The J call may be mistaken, given a closer DNA end match to TRBJ2-7. The germline gives CDR1 WSHSY, CDR2 SAAADI. This CDR3 has 14 amino acids. CDR3 residues: CASTFGTGAYEQYF. The DNA for the CDR3 is TGCGCCAGCACCTTTGGGACAGGGGCCTACGAGCAGTACTTC.

The CDR3 DNA is TGTGCTAGTGGTTTCTGGGGTGGGGAACTATCCGCTGGGGCCAACGTCCTGACTTTC. Translating it yields CASGFWGGELSAGANVLTF. The chain joins TRBV12-5 to TRBJ2-6; no firm D call. This CDR3 contains 19 residues. Trimming pared 3 bases from V and 2 bases from J, leaving 20 bases between. Germline values: CDR1 LGHNT, CDR2 FRNRAP.

This chain links TRBV27 with TRBJ2-7; unclear D gene. With 5 bases removed from V and 2 bases from J, the gap between germline ends came to 13 bases. CDR3 length: 14 residues. CDR1 and CDR2 (germline): MNHEY, SMNVEV (reference sequence). The CDR3 protein is CASSPPPATYEQYF. The CDR3 DNA is TGTGCCAGCAGTCCCCCCCCAGCGACCTACGAGCAGTACTTC.

V is TRBV6-5 and J is TRBJ1-4, with no clear D. The ends were cut back, 5 bases at V and 5 bases at J, with 12 bases in the middle. The CDR3 is 14 amino acids. The germline gives CDR1 MNHEY, CDR2 SVGAGI. CDR3 residues: CASSPSYYNEKLFF. DNA for the CDR3: TGTGCCAGCAGTCCGAGCTACTACAATGAAAAACTGTTTTTT.

V gene TRBV7-3 combines with J gene TRBJ2-2; no firm D call. The V gene's germline CDR1 is SGHTA and CDR2 FQGTGA. The V gene lost 5 bases and the J gene lost 0 bases, with 4 bases spanning the gap. The CDR3 contains 13 residues. CDR3 nucleotide sequence: TGTGCCAGCAGCCTCCCGAACACCGGGGAGCTGTTTTTT. Residues: CASSLPNTGELFF.

This sequence joins TRBV6-5 and TRBJ1-1, with D possibly matching TRBD1 (6 bases). The germline V and J ends were trimmed by 0 bases and 4 bases, with 15 bases remaining between them. This CDR3 is built from 16 residues. Germline V gene lookup returns CDR1 MNHEY and CDR2 SVGAGI. CDR3 sequence (DNA): TGTGCCAGCAGTTACTCGGGGCAGGGGCTTTTCACTGAAGCTTTCTTT. Residues: CASSYSGQGLFTEAFF.